This record covers a single T cell receptor (beta chain). Data came from immunoSEQ multiplex PCR; TCRdb stores just in-frame clones and leaves some out. The sample lists 50,000 or so clones, roughly four fifths occurring once. Single viable CD3+CD4+CD8-CD45RO+ cells were sorted as the memory CD4+ T cells. These data are taken from a study of memory CD4+ T cells and cytomegalovirus serostatus. Trimming cost V 4 bases and J 5 bases; bases outside gene matches: 3. Per the germline V gene, CDR1 is LGHNA and CDR2 is YNFKEQ. CDR3 length: 14 amino acids. The genes are TRBV4-2 and TRBJ1-4; 8 bases match TRBD1. Material for sequencing was memory CD4+ T cells from blood. The sequence came from an adult in good health and CMV-seronegative. The CDR3 DNA reads as TGTGCCAGCAGCCCGGGACAGGCCAATGAAAAACTGTTTTTT. Residues: CASSPGQANEKLFF.